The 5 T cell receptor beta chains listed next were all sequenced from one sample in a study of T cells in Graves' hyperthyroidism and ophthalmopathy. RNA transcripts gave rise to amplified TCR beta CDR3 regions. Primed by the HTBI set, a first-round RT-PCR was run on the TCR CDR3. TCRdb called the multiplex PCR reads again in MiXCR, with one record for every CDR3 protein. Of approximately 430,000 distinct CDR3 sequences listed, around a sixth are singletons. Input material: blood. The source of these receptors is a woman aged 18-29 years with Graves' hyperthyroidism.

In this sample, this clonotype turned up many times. The CDR3 region has the DNA TGTGCCAGCAGAGGGAACGCCAGGGAGACCCAGTACTTC. As protein: CASRGNARETQYF. The chain has TRBV6-2 or TRBV6-3 and TRBJ2-5; no reliable D call. The CDR3 extends over 13 amino acids. Germline lookup yields CDR1 MNHEY and CDR2 SVGEGT. V shed 6 bases and J shed 5 bases, with 13 bases lying between them.

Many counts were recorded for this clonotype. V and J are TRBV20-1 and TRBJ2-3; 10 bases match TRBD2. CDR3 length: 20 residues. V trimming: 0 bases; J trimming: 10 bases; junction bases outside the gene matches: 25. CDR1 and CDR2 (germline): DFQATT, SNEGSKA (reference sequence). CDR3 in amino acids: CSARDRLAGGPQPSLVAQYF. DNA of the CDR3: TGCAGTGCTAGAGACAGACTAGCGGGCGGGCCGCAACCTAGCTTGGTGGCGCAGTATTTT.

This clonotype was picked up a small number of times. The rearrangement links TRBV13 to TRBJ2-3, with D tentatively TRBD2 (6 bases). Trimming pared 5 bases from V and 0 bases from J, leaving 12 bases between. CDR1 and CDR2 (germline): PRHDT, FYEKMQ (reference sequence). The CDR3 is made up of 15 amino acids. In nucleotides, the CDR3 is TGTGCCAGCAGCCCCCGGGACTCGAGCACAGATACGCAGTATTTT. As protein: CASSPRDSSTDTQYF.

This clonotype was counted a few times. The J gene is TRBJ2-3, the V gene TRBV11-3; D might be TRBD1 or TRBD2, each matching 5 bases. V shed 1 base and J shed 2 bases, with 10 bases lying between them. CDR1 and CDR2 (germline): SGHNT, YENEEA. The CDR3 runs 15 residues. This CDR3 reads CASSLGGVYTDTQYF. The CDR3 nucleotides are TGTGCCAGCAGCTTAGGAGGGGTCTACACAGATACGCAGTATTTT.

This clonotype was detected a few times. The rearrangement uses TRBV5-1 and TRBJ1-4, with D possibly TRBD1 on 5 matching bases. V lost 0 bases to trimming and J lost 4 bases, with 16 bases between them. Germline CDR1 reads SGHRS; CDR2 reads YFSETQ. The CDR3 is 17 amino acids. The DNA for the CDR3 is TGCGCCAGCAGCTTGGGGGTTCCTACAGGTTTTAATGAAAAACTGTTTTTT. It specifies CASSLGVPTGFNEKLFF.